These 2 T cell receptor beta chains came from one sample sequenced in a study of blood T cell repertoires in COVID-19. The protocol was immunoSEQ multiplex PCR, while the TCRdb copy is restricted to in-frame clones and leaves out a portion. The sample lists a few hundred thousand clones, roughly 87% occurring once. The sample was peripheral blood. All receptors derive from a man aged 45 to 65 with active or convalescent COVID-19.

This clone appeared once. The CDR3 sequence is CASTTGGSTEAFF. CDR3 in DNA: TGTGCCAGCACCACAGGGGGAAGCACTGAAGCTTTCTTT. V is TRBV12-3 or TRBV12-4 and J is TRBJ1-1; 8 nucleotides match TRBD1. The CDR3 covers 13 residues. Germline trimming cut 7 bases from V and 4 bases from J; bases unmatched to any gene: 5.

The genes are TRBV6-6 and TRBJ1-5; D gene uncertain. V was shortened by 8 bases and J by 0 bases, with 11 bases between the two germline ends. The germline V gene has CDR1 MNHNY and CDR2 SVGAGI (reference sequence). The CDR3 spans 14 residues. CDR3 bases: TGTGCCAGCTCACCCGGGGATAGCAATCAGCCCCAGCATTTT. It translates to CASSPGDSNQPQHF.